This TCR beta chain was recorded in a study of blood T cell repertoires in COVID-19. Looking at the study overall: COVID-19 samples from acute and convalescent phases originated in the United States, Italy and Spain.

The assay was immunoSEQ multiplex PCR, and TCRdb's table has in-frame clones only and misses some. The sample gives about 200,000 clones, roughly 86% of which show up once; roughly 10% is in the top ten. The CDR3 covers 13 residues. CDR1 and CDR2 (germline): KGHDR, SFDVKD. V lost 5 bases and J 2 bases, leaving 8 bases between the germline ends. The sample taken for sequencing was peripheral blood. This chain joins TRBV24-1 and TRBJ1-2, with D tentatively TRBD1 (5 bases). The TCR comes from a woman aged 45-59 years with COVID-19, enrolled during active disease. The DNA of the CDR3 is TGTGCCACCAGTGTAGGACAAAACTATGGCTACACCTTC. Protein sequence: CATSVGQNYGYTF.